Each of the 18 T cell receptor beta chains below was sequenced from the same sample in a study of shared clonotypes between healthy human individuals. Clones were read by immunoSEQ multiplex PCR, and TCRdb kept only the in-frame ones, dropping some. The sample consists of more than 600,000 clones, about 91% of them appearing once. The naive CD8 subset, CD45RO-negative cells positively selected for CCR7, excluded terminally differentiated effector memory CD45RA+ cells. Sequencing was done on a sample of naive CD8+ T cells sorted from blood. The receptor set was obtained from a man in his thirties or forties in good health.

This chain connects TRBV7-6 to TRBJ2-3, with unresolved D. Trimming cost V 7 bases and J 2 bases, with 13 bases left between them. Germline-derived CDR1 and CDR2 are SGHVS and FNYEAQ. CDR3 size: 14 residues. The CDR3 DNA sequence: TGTGCCAGCACCGACAAACAATACACAGATACGCAGTATTTT. Translating it yields CASTDKQYTDTQYF. Full variable domain (rest looked up from reference TRBV7-6 and TRBJ2-3): GAGVSQSPRYKVTKRGQDVALRCDPISGHVSLYWYRQALGQGPEFLTYFNYEAQQDKSGLPNDRFSAERPEGSISTLTIQRTEQRDSAMYRCASTDKQYTDTQYFGPGTRLTVL.

This chain uses TRBV7-8 with TRBJ2-7; 11 nucleotides line up with TRBD2. With V trimmed by 5 bases and J by 2 bases, 8 bases remained unmatched. CDR3 length: 16 amino acids. Germline V CDR1 and CDR2: SGHVS, FQNEAQ. The CDR3 loop reads CASSPPGLAVTYEQYF. DNA for the CDR3: TGTGCCAGCAGCCCTCCGGGACTAGCGGTTACCTACGAGCAGTACTTC.

A remark on this clone: Additional DNA sequences in this sample encode the identical CDR3. The chain couples TRBV5-1 to TRBJ2-2; 7 nucleotides agree with TRBD2. V lost 1 base and J lost 1; bases outside the gene matches: 4. Germline V gene lookup returns CDR1 SGHRS and CDR2 YFSETQ. The CDR3 is made up of 16 amino acids. CDR3 region: CASSLSLAVNTGELFF. The CDR3 DNA reads TGCGCCAGCAGCTTGTCTCTAGCGGTGAACACCGGGGAGCTGTTTTTT.

This clone has just a few counts. J is TRBJ2-7 and V is TRBV4-1, with TRBD2 identical over 11 bases. The CDR3 runs to 15 residues. From germline, CDR1 is MGHRA and CDR2 YSYEKL. The V and J ends lost 4 bases and 2 bases, in that order; junction bases with no gene match: 4. In DNA form, the CDR3 reads TGCGCCAGCAGCCCGGGACTAGCGGCCCCCTACGAGCAGTACTTC. Amino acids: CASSPGLAAPYEQYF.

The chain has TRBV7-8 and TRBJ1-2; 7 nucleotides agree with TRBD1. With 5 bases clipped from V and 7 bases from J, the junction kept 22 bases outside the gene matches. CDR3 length: 18 residues. Germline V gene lookup returns CDR1 SGHVS and CDR2 FQNEAQ. The CDR3 DNA reads TGTGCCAGCAGCCTATTAGGGGGCGAATCACCTCTACTGAGTGGCTACACCTTC. Protein sequence: CASSLLGGESPLLSGYTF.

This clone was counted once. The gene calls are TRBV7-6 and TRBJ2-1, with D possibly matching TRBD1 (6 bases). With 5 bases removed from V and 0 bases from J, the gap between germline ends came to 26 bases. CDR3 length equals 20 residues. Germline CDR1 and CDR2: SGHVS and FNYEAQ. CDR3 DNA: TGTGCCAGCAGCAATAATCCCGGGACAACCGTCGCGTACTCCTACAATGAGCAGTTCTTC. Amino acid sequence: CASSNNPGTTVAYSYNEQFF.

V usage is TRBV25-1 and J usage is TRBJ2-7, with a tentative D call TRBD2 (6 bases). The ends were cut back, 3 bases at V and 5 bases at J, with 23 bases in the middle. The CDR3 consists of 17 residues. Germline values: CDR1 MGHDK, CDR2 SYGVNS. CDR3 sequence: CASSDSPTSPLTDEQYF. The CDR3 DNA is TGTGCCAGCAGTGATTCCCCCACTAGCCCCTTGACGGACGAGCAGTACTTC.

V and J are TRBV6-1 and TRBJ2-3, with D uncertain. CDR3 size: 16 residues. Deletions cut 1 base from V and 2 bases from J, with 13 bases between. The V gene's germline CDR1 is MNHNS and CDR2 SASEGT. CDR3: CASSEEVGRFTDTQYF. The CDR3 bases are TGTGCCAGCAGTGAAGAGGTGGGCAGGTTCACAGATACGCAGTATTTT.

The rearrangement joins TRBV7-6 to TRBJ2-3; D is perhaps TRBD2 (5 bases). Germline V gene lookup returns CDR1 SGHVS and CDR2 FNYEAQ. The V end was cut by 2 bases, the J end by 2 bases, with 17 bases between. This CDR3 has 17 amino acids. The CDR3 protein is CASSLLGLEEHTDTQYF. The CDR3 DNA follows: TGTGCCAGCAGCTTACTGGGTCTGGAGGAACACACAGATACGCAGTATTTT.

J is TRBJ1-1 and V is TRBV7-9; D gene uncertain. The germline V and J ends were trimmed by 5 bases and 10 bases, with 23 bases remaining between them. The CDR3 extends over 15 amino acids. Per the germline V gene, CDR1 is SEHNR and CDR2 is FQNEAQ (reference sequence). CDR3 sequence: CASSPGPLSRERAFF. CDR3 DNA: TGTGCCAGCAGCCCCGGTCCTCTGTCCCGTGAACGAGCTTTCTTT.

V and J are TRBV4-3 and TRBJ2-3; 9 bases fit TRBD2. CDR1 is LGHNA, CDR2 YSLEER, per germline. V was pared by 4 bases and J by 4 bases, with 9 bases of the junction left unmatched. The CDR3 runs 16 residues. This CDR3 reads CASSRKRAGGSDTQYF. The CDR3, as DNA: TGCGCCAGCAGCCGGAAACGAGCGGGAGGTTCAGATACGCAGTATTTT.

The chain uses TRBV9 and TRBJ2-7; possibly TRBD2 for D (5 bases). This CDR3 has 14 residues. Trimming pared 0 bases from V and 2 bases from J, leaving 9 bases between. Germline V gives CDR1 SGDLS, CDR2 YYNGEE. The CDR3 sequence is CASSVGGPPYEQYF. The CDR3 DNA follows: TGTGCCAGCAGCGTAGGAGGGCCCCCCTACGAGCAGTACTTC.

V gene TRBV5-1 combines with J gene TRBJ2-5, with TRBD1 matching 9 bases. Germline V gene sequence: CDR1 SGHRS, CDR2 YFSETQ. The ends lost 0 bases at V and 0 bases at J; junction bases unmatched: 6. The CDR3 consists of 17 residues. This chain's CDR3 is CASSLDPGTGYQETQYF. For the CDR3, the DNA is TGCGCCAGCAGCTTGGACCCCGGGACAGGGTACCAAGAGACCCAGTACTTC.

The chain combines TRBV28 with TRBJ2-3; D unresolved. Trimming cost V 8 bases and J 0 bases, with 9 bases left between them. The CDR3 runs 13 residues. From germline, CDR1 is MDHEN and CDR2 SYDVKM. The CDR3 region is CASGSTSTDTQYF. CDR3 DNA: TGTGCCAGCGGTAGCACTAGCACAGATACGCAGTATTTT.

The genes are TRBV4-1 and TRBJ1-1; possibly TRBD1 for D (6 bases). The CDR3 is 14 amino acids. Germline V gives CDR1 MGHRA, CDR2 YSYEKL. Trimming removed 1 base at V and 3 bases at J, with 9 bases between. The CDR3 region has the DNA TGCGCCAGCAGCCAAGGAGGGGGGTACACTGAAGCTTTCTTT. This sequence encodes CASSQGGGYTEAFF.

The rearrangement joins TRBV15 to TRBJ2-3; D might be TRBD2 (6 bases). The CDR3 has 13 amino acids. Trimming left V 5 bases short and J 6 bases short, with 12 bases between. Per the germline V gene, CDR1 is LNHNV and CDR2 is YYDKDF (reference sequence). The CDR3 DNA sequence: TGTGCCACCAGCCCGGGACTCGGGGATACGCAGTATTTT. Translated, it gives CATSPGLGDTQYF.

The rearrangement links TRBV4-1 to TRBJ2-7; 9 positions match TRBD1. CDR1 MGHRA and CDR2 YSYEKL come from the germline V gene. This CDR3 has 15 amino acids. Trimming cost V 3 bases and J 5 bases; bases outside gene matches: 8. The CDR3 reads CASSQQDRGSDEQYF. As DNA, the CDR3 is TGCGCCAGCAGCCAGCAGGACAGGGGTAGCGACGAGCAGTACTTC.

This clone has more than one count but fewer than ten. This chain joins TRBV7-9 and TRBJ1-1, with D unclear. The CDR3 runs 12 residues. Trimming removed 3 bases from V and 4 bases from J, with 6 bases in between. The germline gives CDR1 SEHNR, CDR2 FQNEAQ (reference sequence). The DNA for the CDR3 is TGTGCCAGCAGCTTGGTGATCACTGAAGCTTTCTTT. It specifies CASSLVITEAFF. Full variable domain (rest looked up from reference TRBV7-9 and TRBJ1-1): DTGVSQNPRHKITKRGQNVTFRCDPISEHNRLYWYRQTLGQGPEFLTYFQNEAQLEKSRLLSDRFSAERPKGSFSTLEIQRTEQGDSAMYLCASSLVITEAFFGQGTRLTVV.